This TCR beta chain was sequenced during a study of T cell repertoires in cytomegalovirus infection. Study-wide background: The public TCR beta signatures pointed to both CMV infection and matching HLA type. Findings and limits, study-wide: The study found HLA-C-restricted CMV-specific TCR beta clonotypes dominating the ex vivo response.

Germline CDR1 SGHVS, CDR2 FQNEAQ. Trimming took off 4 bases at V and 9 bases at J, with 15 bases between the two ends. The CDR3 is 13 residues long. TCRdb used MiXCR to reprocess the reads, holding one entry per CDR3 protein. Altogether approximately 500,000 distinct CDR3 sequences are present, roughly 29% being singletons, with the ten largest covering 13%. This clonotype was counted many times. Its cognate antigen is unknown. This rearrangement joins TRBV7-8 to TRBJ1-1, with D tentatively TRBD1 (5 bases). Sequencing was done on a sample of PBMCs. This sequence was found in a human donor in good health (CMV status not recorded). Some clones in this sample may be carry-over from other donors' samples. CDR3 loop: CASSYGRAGQAFF. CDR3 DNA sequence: TGTGCCAGCAGCTACGGTCGGGCGGGGCAAGCTTTCTTT.